These 30 T cell receptor beta chains came from one sample sequenced in a study of T cell repertoires in cytomegalovirus infection (dated by TCRdb to the late 2010s). The sample's treatment or condition label, decoded: in vitro stimulation with specific CMV peptide epitopes to enrich CMV-specific T cells. No antigens are known for them. Sequencer: Illumina HiSeq 1500. TCRdb reprocessed the public reads (quality trimming at Q25 with fastp, clone calling with MiXCR) and kept in-frame beta chains. Each entry is one CDR3 protein sequence, shown with its most common DNA and genes. For this sample there are 370,000 or so distinct CDR3 sequences; roughly a third appear just once. Roughly 13% of the sample is in the top ten clones. This material consisted of cultured PBMCs, taken from culture after CMV antigen stimulation. The receptors were sampled from a human donor in good health (CMV status not recorded). Some clones in this sample may be carry-over from other donors' samples.

This clonotype was detected only a few times. This sequence joins TRBV20-1 and TRBJ2-5; the D gene could be TRBD1 or TRBD2 (6 bases each). The CDR3 runs to 18 residues. V lost 1 base and J lost 0, with 21 bases in between. Germline V gene lookup returns CDR1 DFQATT and CDR2 SNEGSKA (reference sequence). The CDR3 region is CSARVRGLADWYQETQYF. The DNA for the CDR3 is TGCAGTGCTAGAGTTAGGGGGTTAGCGGACTGGTACCAAGAGACCCAGTACTTC.

The V and J genes are TRBV11-2 and TRBJ2-3; D gene uncertain. Germline V gene data show CDR1 as SGHAT and CDR2 as FQNNGV. This CDR3 spans 12 amino acids. Trimming cost V 8 bases and J 3 bases, with 9 bases left between them. The CDR3 protein is CASRQVTDTQYF. Written as DNA, the CDR3 is TGTGCCAGCCGACAAGTAACAGATACGCAGTATTTT.

DNA for the CDR3: TGTGCCTTGACCGGGACAGAAAACATGAACACTGAAGCTTTCTTT. Amino acids: CALTGTENMNTEAFF. The genes are TRBV30 and TRBJ1-1, with 7 nucleotides matching TRBD1. J gave up 0 bases and V 7 bases, and 11 bases lay outside the gene matches. The CDR3 consists of 15 residues. Germline V gene data show CDR1 as GTSNPN and CDR2 as SVGIG (reference sequence).

As regards this clonotype: One end of the junction varies from germline; a read error may be responsible. The chain joins TRBV7-2 to TRBJ2-1; D call uncertain. Per germline, CDR1 SGHTA and CDR2 FQGNSA. This CDR3 spans 10 amino acids. The CDR3: CASGLNEQFF. The DNA for the CDR3 is TGTGCCAGCGGCTTAAATGAGCAGTTCTTC. Based on the CDR3 plus reference TRBV7-2 and TRBJ2-1, the full variable domain is GAGVSQSPSNKVTEKGKDVELRCDPISGHTALYWYRQSLGQGLEFLIYFQGNSAPDKSGLPSDRFSAERTGGSVSTLTIQRTQQEDSAVYLCASGLNEQFFGPGTRLTVL.

The chain links TRBV7-2 to TRBJ2-2; possibly TRBD1 for D (6 bases). This CDR3 is 15 amino acids long. The germline V gene has CDR1 SGHTA and CDR2 FQGNSA. Trimming left V 3 bases short and J 4 bases short, with 12 bases between. CDR3 amino acids: CASSFRGPTTGELFF. The CDR3 DNA reads as TGTGCCAGCAGCTTCAGGGGTCCTACCACCGGGGAGCTGTTTTTT.

The chain is built from TRBV20-1 and TRBJ1-2; D unresolved. Germline CDR1 is DFQATT and CDR2 is SNEGSKA (reference sequence). Trimming left V 7 bases short and J 8 bases short, with 17 bases between. The CDR3 sequence is 12 residues long. DNA for the CDR3: TGCAGTGTGCTCCTTACTCTCGTGGGCTACACCTTC. It is translated as CSVLLTLVGYTF.

This clonotype showed up just a few times. This chain uses TRBV9 with TRBJ2-1; no definite D call. V gave up 5 bases and J gave up 0 bases, with 15 bases separating them. The CDR3 runs 16 residues. Germline loops: CDR1 SGDLS, CDR2 YYNGEE. The CDR3 loop is CASRSGPVSSYNEQFF. In DNA form, the CDR3 reads TGTGCCAGCAGGTCAGGACCTGTGAGCTCCTACAATGAGCAGTTCTTC.

This clonotype turned up a few times. The J gene is TRBJ1-1, the V gene TRBV14; D ambiguous. Trimming cost V 4 bases and J 3 bases, with 12 bases left between them. CDR1 and CDR2 from the germline V gene are SGHDN and FVKESK. The CDR3 is 14 amino acids. The CDR3 DNA is TGTGCCAGCAGCCTATGGAATGAGGACACTGAAGCTTTCTTT. Encoded protein: CASSLWNEDTEAFF.

V is TRBV7-3 and J is TRBJ1-1, with D possibly TRBD1 on 5 matching bases. Germline V gene lookup returns CDR1 SGHTA and CDR2 FQGTGA. V shed 4 bases and J shed 3 bases, with 9 bases lying between them. CDR3 length: 13 amino acids. CDR3 sequence: CASSSGRDTEAFF. The CDR3 bases are TGTGCCAGCAGCTCAGGCAGGGACACTGAAGCTTTCTTT.

V is TRBV5-6 and J is TRBJ1-2; D is undetermined. CDR3 length equals 12 residues. Trimming took 7 bases from V and 6 from J, leaving 13 bases between them. The germline V gene has CDR1 SGHDT and CDR2 YYEEEE. The CDR3 sequence is CASSYWAHGYTF. In nucleotides, the CDR3 is TGTGCCAGCTCCTATTGGGCTCATGGCTACACCTTC.

This clonotype showed up just a few times. The V and J genes are TRBV7-2 and TRBJ1-6; D remains ambiguous. The CDR3 covers 12 residues. The germline CDR1 and CDR2 sequences are SGHTA and FQGNSA. Trimming took 3 bases from V and 7 from J, leaving 4 bases between them. The CDR3 is CASSFLNSPLHF. The CDR3 nucleotides are TGTGCCAGCAGCTTTTTGAATTCACCCCTCCACTTT.

This clonotype has at least ten counts. The V call is TRBV6-2 or TRBV6-3, the J call TRBJ2-1; D possibly corresponds to TRBD2 (5 bases). The CDR3 covers 14 residues. CDR1 and CDR2 (germline): MNHEY, SVGEGT. Trimming removed 6 bases at V and 13 bases at J, with 22 bases between. The CDR3 nucleotides are TGTGCCAGCAGACAACCAGGACTGACTTTTAGACAGTTCTTC. It specifies CASRQPGLTFRQFF.

The chain combines TRBV27 with TRBJ1-1; D uncertain. V gave up 5 bases and J gave up 1 base, with 14 bases separating them. This CDR3 has 15 amino acids. The germline V gene has CDR1 MNHEY and CDR2 SMNVEV (reference sequence). Written as DNA, the CDR3 is TGTGCCAGCAGTCCCGTGTCGGGTGGGAACACTGAAGCTTTCTTT. Translation gives CASSPVSGGNTEAFF.

This clonotype came up many times. This chain links TRBV11-2 with TRBJ2-5, with D uncertain. The CDR3 is made up of 12 amino acids. Germline V CDR1 and CDR2: SGHAT, FQNNGV. Between the trimmed V and J ends, which lost 0 bases and 4 bases, there was a span of 3 bases. This chain's CDR3 is CASSLDRETQYF. For the CDR3, the DNA is TGTGCCAGCAGCTTAGATCGAGAGACCCAGTACTTC.

This clonotype was detected many times. The J gene is TRBJ1-1, the V gene TRBV7-2; D possibly corresponds to TRBD1 (6 bases). The CDR3 is 13 residues long. The V gene lost 7 bases and the J gene lost 3 bases, with 12 bases spanning the gap. Germline V lookup: CDR1 SGHTA, CDR2 FQGNSA. The CDR3 DNA sequence: TGTGCCAGCATCCACAGGGCCTACACTGAAGCTTTCTTT. It specifies CASIHRAYTEAFF. Using reference TRBV7-2 and TRBJ1-1 for the parts outside the CDR3, the full variable domain is GAGVSQSPSNKVTEKGKDVELRCDPISGHTALYWYRQSLGQGLEFLIYFQGNSAPDKSGLPSDRFSAERTGGSVSTLTIQRTQQEDSAVYLCASIHRAYTEAFFGQGTRLTVV.

This clonotype has a count of ten or more. The chain employs TRBV7-2 and TRBJ2-7; 14 bases map to TRBD2. In germline, CDR1 is SGHTA, CDR2 FQGNSA. J lost 7 bases, V lost 4 bases, and 9 bases had no gene match. CDR3 size: 16 residues. The CDR3 here is CASSSGLAGALGEQYV. In nucleotides, the CDR3 is TGTGCCAGCAGCTCGGGACTAGCGGGAGCTCTTGGGGAGCAGTACGTC.

This clonotype showed up just a few times. This chain connects TRBV20-1 to TRBJ2-3; 7 bases are shared with TRBD2. The CDR3 runs 12 residues. J lost 6 bases, V lost 5 bases, and 5 bases had no gene match. In germline, CDR1 is DFQATT, CDR2 SNEGSKA (reference sequence). The CDR3 nucleotides read TGCAGTGCTCCCGAGCGGGGCGATACGCAGTATTTT. The encoded protein is CSAPERGDTQYF.

The rearrangement uses TRBV11-2 and TRBJ2-6, with no clear D. This CDR3 contains 17 residues. CDR1 is SGHAT and CDR2 is FQNNGV in the germline V gene. Trimming pared 4 bases from V and 1 base from J, leaving 14 bases between. CDR3 residues: CASSYPPVGSGANVLTF. DNA of the CDR3: TGTGCCAGCAGCTACCCCCCGGTCGGGTCTGGGGCCAACGTCCTGACTTTC.

In its sample, this clonotype was seen a few times. The V gene is TRBV20-1, the J gene TRBJ1-1, with D maybe TRBD1 (5 bases). CDR1 DFQATT and CDR2 SNEGSKA come from the germline V gene (reference sequence). The CDR3 is made up of 15 amino acids. Trimming took 6 bases from V and 6 from J, leaving 23 bases between them. The CDR3 DNA reads as TGCAGTGCCAGGGACGGGAGGGGCGGAGTCGCTGAAGCTTTCTTT. Amino acid sequence: CSARDGRGGVAEAFF.

This clonotype was observed a handful of times. The CDR3 is CASSHRNSPLHF. CDR3 nucleotide sequence: TGTGCCAGCAGCCACAGGAATTCACCCCTCCACTTT. The rearrangement uses TRBV7-2 and TRBJ1-6; possible D gene TRBD1, 5 bases. The CDR3 length is 12 residues. The V end was cut by 5 bases, the J end by 7 bases, with 6 bases between. Germline assignment: CDR1 SGHTA and CDR2 FQGNSA. The whole variable domain, remainder taken from reference TRBV7-2 and TRBJ1-6, is GAGVSQSPSNKVTEKGKDVELRCDPISGHTALYWYRQSLGQGLEFLIYFQGNSAPDKSGLPSDRFSAERTGGSVSTLTIQRTQQEDSAVYLCASSHRNSPLHFGNGTRLTVT.

Many counts were recorded for this clonotype. This rearrangement joins TRBV7-2 to TRBJ2-1; the D is unclear. The V end lost 3 bases, the J end lost 5 bases, and 11 bases lay between the germline ends. Germline CDR1 SGHTA, CDR2 FQGNSA. The CDR3 spans 14 residues. The CDR3 DNA follows: TGTGCCAGCAGCTTTACCGCGGTCGACAATGAGCAGTTCTTC. Protein product: CASSFTAVDNEQFF.

This clonotype was counted many times. J is TRBJ1-5 and V is TRBV7-2; D unclear. Trimming shortened V by 1 base and J by 2 bases, and 3 bases separated the two germline ends. This CDR3 is 13 amino acids long. Germline CDR1 and CDR2: SGHTA and FQGNSA. The CDR3 DNA reads as TGTGCCAGCAGCTTAGAACGCAATCAGCCCCAGCATTTT. It is translated as CASSLERNQPQHF.

The rearrangement links TRBV6-1 to TRBJ1-6, with no clear D. The CDR3 runs to 15 residues. V was clipped by 5 bases and J by 9 bases, with 17 bases between them. Germline assignment: CDR1 MNHNS and CDR2 SASEGT. CDR3 loop: CASSYSGLGTSPLHF. The CDR3 bases are TGTGCCAGCAGTTATTCCGGGCTGGGTACTTCACCCCTCCACTTT.

In this sample, this clonotype turned up a few times. The rearrangement uses TRBV19 and TRBJ1-2; 8 bases fit TRBD1. CDR3 length: 15 residues. Germline V gene lookup returns CDR1 LNHDA and CDR2 SQIVND (reference sequence). The junction had 9 bases not matched to a gene; V was cut back by 1 base and J by 8 bases. CDR3 amino acids: CASSIGGQGGRGYTF. The CDR3 region has the DNA TGTGCCAGTAGTATAGGAGGACAGGGAGGCAGAGGCTACACCTTC. Supplemented by reference TRBV19 and TRBJ1-2, the full variable domain reads DGGITQSPKYLFRKEGQNVTLSCEQNLNHDAMYWYRQDPGQGLRLIYYSQIVNDFQKGDIAEGYSVSREKKESFPLTVTSAQKNPTAFYLCASSIGGQGGRGYTFGSGTRLTVV.

This clonotype was seen ten or more times. The V gene is TRBV19, the J gene TRBJ2-3; D gene unclear. Germline V gene lookup returns CDR1 LNHDA and CDR2 SQIVND (reference sequence). Trimming took off 6 bases at V and 2 bases at J, with 15 bases between the two ends. CDR3 length: 15 residues. CDR3 in amino acids: CASRDVGRITDTQYF. DNA for the CDR3: TGTGCCAGTAGGGATGTTGGACGGATCACAGATACGCAGTATTTT.

The CDR3 spells CASKPRDRVTDTQYF. CDR3 DNA sequence: TGTGCCAGCAAACCAAGGGACAGGGTCACAGATACGCAGTATTTT. The chain uses TRBV27 and TRBJ2-3; 9 positions match TRBD1. CDR3 length: 15 residues. Germline lookup yields CDR1 MNHEY and CDR2 SMNVEV (reference sequence). J gave up 2 bases and V 7 bases, and 7 bases lay outside the gene matches.

In its sample, this clonotype was seen a few times. The CDR3, as DNA: TGTGCCATCACCAGGACCGGGAACACTGAAGCTTTCTTT. This sequence encodes CAITRTGNTEAFF. This chain uses TRBV10-3 with TRBJ1-1; no reliable D call. Germline V gene data show CDR1 as ENHRY and CDR2 as SYGVKD. The CDR3 is 13 residues long. V was cut by 7 bases and J by 1 base, with 10 bases left in between.

The chain joins TRBV28 to TRBJ1-5, with 7 positions matching TRBD1. After removal of 7 bases from V and 2 bases from J, the junction contained 8 bases not matched to a gene. This CDR3 spans 15 amino acids. Looked up from germline, CDR1 is MDHEN and CDR2 is SYDVKM. Here the CDR3 reads CASTPRGLGNQPQHF. The CDR3 bases are TGTGCCAGCACCCCAAGGGGGCTTGGCAATCAGCCCCAGCATTTT.

This clonotype was detected a few times. The rearrangement joins TRBV10-2 to TRBJ1-1, with 8 bases matching TRBD1. This CDR3 spans 11 amino acids. CDR1 is WSHSY and CDR2 is SAAADI in the germline V gene. J was trimmed by 10 bases and V by 6 bases; bases with no gene match: 4. The CDR3 DNA reads TGCGCCAGCAGCACAGGGGGGGCAGCTTTCTTT. This encodes CASSTGGAAFF.

This clonotype has at least ten counts. CDR3 in amino acids: CASSWGSTGELFF. The CDR3 DNA sequence: TGTGCCAGCAGCTGGGGGAGCACCGGGGAGCTGTTTTTT. The rearrangement links TRBV7-2 to TRBJ2-2; D may be TRBD1 or TRBD2 (5 bases each). Germline V lookup: CDR1 SGHTA, CDR2 FQGNSA. V dropped 4 bases and J dropped 4 bases, with 7 bases sitting between them. CDR3 length: 13 residues. Looking up the rest from reference TRBV7-2 and TRBJ2-2 gives the full variable domain: GAGVSQSPSNKVTEKGKDVELRCDPISGHTALYWYRQSLGQGLEFLIYFQGNSAPDKSGLPSDRFSAERTGGSVSTLTIQRTQQEDSAVYLCASSWGSTGELFFGEGSRLTVL.